Reported below is one T cell receptor (beta chain). No antigen is known for it. V lost 11 bases and J 5 bases, leaving 24 bases between the germline ends. CDR3 length equals 15 residues. The germline V gene encodes CDR1 MNHNS and CDR2 SASEGT. The study ran its PCR with 60 Vbeta and 13 Jbeta primers. Method: immunoSEQ multiplex PCR; TCRdb's copy keeps in-frame clones and lacks some. Among around 200,000 clones listed, 80% were seen once. This specimen belongs to a study of cytomegalovirus exposure and HLA in healthy donors. Study-level points and caveats: Highest at DRB1 and lowest at HLA-C, TCR association rates differed among HLA loci in a later analysis. The productive fraction for most TCR beta V segments was about 87% or about 30% in an earlier analysis.

Likely unrecorded immune exposures existed in these nominally healthy donors. This chain uses TRBV6-1 with TRBJ1-2; D possibly corresponds to TRBD1 (5 bases). Sequencing was carried out using PBMCs. This TCR was recovered from a man in his forties in good health and CMV-seropositive. The CDR3 sequence: CALAAGLNVGYGYTF. The CDR3 DNA reads TGTGCCTTGGCGGCAGGGCTTAACGTAGGGTATGGCTACACCTTC.